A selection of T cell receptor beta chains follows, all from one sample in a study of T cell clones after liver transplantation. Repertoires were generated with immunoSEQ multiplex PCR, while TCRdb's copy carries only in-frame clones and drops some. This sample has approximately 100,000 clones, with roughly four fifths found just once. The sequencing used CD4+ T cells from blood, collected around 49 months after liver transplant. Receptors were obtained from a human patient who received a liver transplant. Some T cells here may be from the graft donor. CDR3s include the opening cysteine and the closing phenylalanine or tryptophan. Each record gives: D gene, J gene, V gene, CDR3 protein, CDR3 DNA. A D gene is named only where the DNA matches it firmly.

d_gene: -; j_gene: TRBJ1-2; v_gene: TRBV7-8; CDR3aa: CASSLDGHINYGYTF; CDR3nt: TGTGCCAGCAGTCTTGACGGACATATTAACTATGGCTACACCTTC
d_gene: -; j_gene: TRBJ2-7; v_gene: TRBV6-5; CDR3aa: CASSYLGSGYEQYF; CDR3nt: TGTGCCAGCAGTTACCTGGGCAGCGGGTACGAGCAGTACTTC
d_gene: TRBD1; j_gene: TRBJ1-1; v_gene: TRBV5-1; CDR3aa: CASRHQDRGTEAFF; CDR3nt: TGCGCCAGCAGACACCAAGACAGGGGCACTGAAGCTTTCTTT
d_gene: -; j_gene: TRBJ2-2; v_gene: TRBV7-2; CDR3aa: CASSWVTGELFF; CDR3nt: TGTGCCAGCAGCTGGGTCACCGGGGAGCTGTTTTTT
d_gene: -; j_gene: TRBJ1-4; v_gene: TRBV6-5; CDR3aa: CASSRTSTNEKLFF; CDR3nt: TGTGCCAGCAGTCGGACTTCAACTAATGAAAAACTGTTTTTT
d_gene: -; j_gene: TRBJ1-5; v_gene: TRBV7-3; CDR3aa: CASSLGRNQPQHF; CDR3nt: TGTGCCAGCAGCTTGGGACGCAATCAGCCCCAGCATTTT
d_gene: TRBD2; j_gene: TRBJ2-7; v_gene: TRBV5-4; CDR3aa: CAGGDGYEQYF; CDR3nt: TGTGCCGGGGGGGATGGCTACGAGCAGTACTTC
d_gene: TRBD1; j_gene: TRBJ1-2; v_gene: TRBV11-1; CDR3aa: CASSLTRQGTYGYTF; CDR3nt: TGTGCCAGCAGCTTGACCCGACAGGGGACCTATGGCTACACCTTC
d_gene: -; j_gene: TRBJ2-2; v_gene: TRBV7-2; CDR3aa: CASSPPKGNTGELFF; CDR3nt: TGTGCCAGCAGCCCTCCAAAGGGGAACACCGGGGAGCTGTTTTTT
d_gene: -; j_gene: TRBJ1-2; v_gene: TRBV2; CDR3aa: CASRGSGFYGYTF; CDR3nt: TGTGCCAGCAGGGGATCAGGCTTCTATGGCTACACCTTC
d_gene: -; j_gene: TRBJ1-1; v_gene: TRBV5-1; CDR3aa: CASSLTVSRDTEAFF; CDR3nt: TGCGCCAGCAGCCTGACGGTAAGTCGGGACACTGAAGCTTTCTTT
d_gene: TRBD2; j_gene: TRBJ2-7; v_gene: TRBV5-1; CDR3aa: CASSPGLAGSYEQYF; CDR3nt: TGCGCCAGCAGCCCGGGACTAGCGGGATCCTACGAGCAGTACTTC
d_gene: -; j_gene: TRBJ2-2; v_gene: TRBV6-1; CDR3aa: CASSEPAVPNTGELFF; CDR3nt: TGTGCCAGCAGTGAACCGGCCGTTCCGAACACCGGGGAGCTGTTTTTT
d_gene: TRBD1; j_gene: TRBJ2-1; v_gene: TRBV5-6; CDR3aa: CASSFMDRPGEQFF; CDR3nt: TGTGCCAGCAGTTTCATGGACAGGCCCGGTGAGCAGTTCTTC